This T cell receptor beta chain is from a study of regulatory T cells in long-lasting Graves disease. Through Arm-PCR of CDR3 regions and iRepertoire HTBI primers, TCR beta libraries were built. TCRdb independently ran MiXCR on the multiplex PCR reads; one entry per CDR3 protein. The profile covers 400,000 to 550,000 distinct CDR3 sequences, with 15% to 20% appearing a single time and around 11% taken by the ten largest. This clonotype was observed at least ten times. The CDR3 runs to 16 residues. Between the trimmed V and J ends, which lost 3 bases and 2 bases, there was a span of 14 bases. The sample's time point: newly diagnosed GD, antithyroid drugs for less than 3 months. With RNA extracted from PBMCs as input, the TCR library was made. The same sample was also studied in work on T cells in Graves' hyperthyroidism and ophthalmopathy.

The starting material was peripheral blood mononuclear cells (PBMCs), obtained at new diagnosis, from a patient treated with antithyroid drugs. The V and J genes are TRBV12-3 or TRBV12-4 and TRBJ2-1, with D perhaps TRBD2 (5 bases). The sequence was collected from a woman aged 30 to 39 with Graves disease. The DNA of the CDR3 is TGTGCCAGCAGTTTTTACGGAGCGCGGGCCTACAATGAGCAGTTCTTC. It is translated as CASSFYGARAYNEQFF.